The 23 T cell receptor beta chains below come from one sample, sequenced in a study of T cell responses to AZD1222 COVID-19 vaccine. TCRdb keeps only in-frame clones here, not all; method: immunoSEQ multiplex PCR. The sample shows roughly 130,000 clones, roughly nine tenths of them seen only once. Sequences were derived from peripheral blood, sampled on day 0 of AZD1222 vaccination. The receptors derive from an adult in good health.

V and J are TRBV12-5 and TRBJ2-5, with 7 bases that match TRBD2. Germline V gives CDR1 LGHNT, CDR2 FRNRAP. The CDR3 covers 12 residues. Losses at the gene ends were 8 bases for V and 5 bases for J; bases not matched to a gene: 5. The DNA of the CDR3 is TGTGCTAGTAGCGGGGCCGAGGAGACCCAGTACTTC. Translation gives CASSGAEETQYF.

The gene calls are TRBV3-1 (or the pseudogene TRBV3-2) and TRBJ1-5; D uncertain. The CDR3 totals 15 residues. From germline, CDR1 is LGHDT and CDR2 YNNKEL (reference sequence). Between the trimmed V and J ends, which lost 1 base and 2 bases, there was a span of 9 bases. The CDR3 protein is CASSQGILGNQPQHF. CDR3 bases: TGTGCCAGCAGCCAAGGGATCCTGGGCAATCAGCCCCAGCATTTT.

In nucleotides, the CDR3 is TGTGCCAGCAGTTTATCAGGGAACACTGAAGCTTTCTTT. As protein: CASSLSGNTEAFF. The chain has TRBV28 and TRBJ1-1, with D hard to call. Trimming removed 1 base from V and 1 base from J, with 4 bases in between. Germline CDR1 reads MDHEN; CDR2 reads SYDVKM. The CDR3 spans 13 residues.

The chain recombines TRBV4-3 with TRBJ1-6, with D unclear. This CDR3 comprises 16 residues. The V end was cut by 0 bases, the J end by 8 bases, with 14 bases between. The germline V gene has CDR1 LGHNA and CDR2 YSLEER. This chain's CDR3 is CASSQDSRRWDSPLHF. In nucleotides, the CDR3 is TGCGCCAGCAGCCAAGACTCCAGAAGATGGGATTCACCCCTCCACTTT.

This chain connects TRBV5-1 to TRBJ2-2, with D possibly TRBD1 on 6 matching bases. Between the trimmed V and J ends, which lost 3 bases and 9 bases, there was a span of 6 bases. Per the germline V gene, CDR1 is SGHRS and CDR2 is YFSETQ. The CDR3 consists of 11 residues. CDR3 sequence: CASSWDRELFF. The CDR3, as DNA: TGCGCCAGCAGCTGGGACAGGGAGCTGTTTTTT.

The genes are TRBV27 and TRBJ2-3; D may be TRBD2 (5 bases). The CDR3 extends over 16 amino acids. The germline V gene has CDR1 MNHEY and CDR2 SMNVEV (reference sequence). V dropped 7 bases and J dropped 1 base, with 18 bases sitting between them. The CDR3 bases are TGTGCCAGCACCTCCGGGTCCGGGGTGGGCACAGATACGCAGTATTTT. Residues: CASTSGSGVGTDTQYF.

The chain uses TRBV4-3 and TRBJ1-2, with 7 bases lining up with TRBD1. After removal of 0 bases from V and 5 bases from J, the junction contained 6 bases not matched to a gene. CDR3 length: 15 residues. Germline V lookup: CDR1 LGHNA, CDR2 YSLEER. The CDR3 reads CASSQEAGGNYGYTF. The CDR3 DNA follows: TGCGCCAGCAGCCAAGAGGCAGGGGGGAATTATGGCTACACCTTC.

The V and J genes are TRBV25-1 and TRBJ2-2, with 9 bases that match TRBD1. There are 14 residues in the CDR3. CDR1 and CDR2 from the germline V gene are MGHDK and SYGVNS. Trimming at V came to 9 bases and at J to 5 bases, leaving 7 bases not matched to a gene. The CDR3 nucleotides read TGTGCCAGACCCCGGGACAGGGTAACCGGGGAGCTGTTTTTT. Protein product: CARPRDRVTGELFF.

V gene TRBV7-2 combines with J gene TRBJ2-7; D assignment may be TRBD1 or TRBD2 (5 bases each). The CDR3 runs to 16 residues. Germline V lookup: CDR1 SGHTA, CDR2 FQGNSA. Deletions cut 2 bases from V and 1 base from J, with 15 bases between. The CDR3 is CASSLFRSGLSYEQYF. The CDR3 nucleotides read TGTGCCAGCAGCTTATTTCGCTCGGGGCTTTCCTACGAGCAGTACTTC.

V usage is TRBV12-3 or TRBV12-4 and J usage is TRBJ1-2, with D possibly matching TRBD1 (5 bases). V was cut by 3 bases and J by 4 bases, with 9 bases left in between. The CDR3 loop spans 13 amino acids. CDR3 bases: TGTGCCAGCAGTTTGGGGACGGGCTATGGCTACACCTTC. Translated: CASSLGTGYGYTF.

The chain is built from TRBV6-4 and TRBJ1-5, with no clear D. Germline values: CDR1 MRHNA, CDR2 SNTAGT. The CDR3 is made up of 15 amino acids. V lost 5 bases, J lost 3 bases, and 14 bases lay in between. In nucleotides, the CDR3 is TGTGCCAGCAGTTCCACTTATCCCTTCAATCAGCCCCAGCATTTT. Protein sequence: CASSSTYPFNQPQHF.

V and J are TRBV5-5 and TRBJ1-4; 9 nucleotides line up with TRBD1. V was clipped by 2 bases and J by 7 bases; unmatched bases: 9. The CDR3 runs to 16 residues. Germline CDR1 is SGHKS and CDR2 is YYEKEE (reference sequence). CDR3 amino acids: CASSLEDRGLGEKLFF. Written as DNA, the CDR3 is TGTGCCAGCAGCTTAGAGGACAGGGGATTGGGTGAAAAACTGTTTTTT. Variable domain in full (rest from reference TRBV5-5 and TRBJ1-4): DAGVTQSPTHLIKTRGQQVTLRCSPISGHKSVSWYQQVLGQGPQFIFQYYEKEERGRGNFPDRFSARQFPNYSSELNVNALLLGDSALYLCASSLEDRGLGEKLFFGSGTQLSVL.

The rearrangement joins TRBV6-5 to TRBJ1-1; D perhaps matches TRBD1 (5 bases). This CDR3 comprises 13 residues. Germline values: CDR1 MNHEY, CDR2 SVGAGI. V gave up 7 bases and J gave up 1 base, with 10 bases separating them. The CDR3 sequence: CASMSQGNTEAFF. For the CDR3, the DNA is TGTGCCAGCATGTCGCAGGGGAACACTGAAGCTTTCTTT.

A few counts support this clone. CDR3 DNA: TGTGCCAGCAGCTTGGGACAGGGAGGTAATGAAAAACTGTTTTTT. Translated, it gives CASSLGQGGNEKLFF. V gene TRBV5-6 combines with J gene TRBJ1-4; the match to TRBD1 covers 7 bases. The CDR3 contains 15 residues. V shed 0 bases, J shed 4 bases, and the junction held 3 bases outside the gene matches. Germline V gene data show CDR1 as SGHDT and CDR2 as YYEEEE.

This clone was recorded only once. The V and J genes are TRBV9 and TRBJ2-3; D may be TRBD2 (6 bases). Germline CDR1 SGDLS, CDR2 YYNGEE. The V end was cut by 3 bases, the J end by 4 bases, with 15 bases between. The CDR3 length is 15 residues. This CDR3 is CASSGGVSSADTQYF. The DNA for the CDR3 is TGTGCCAGCAGCGGTGGGGTGTCTAGCGCAGATACGCAGTATTTT.

Only one count was recorded for this clone. The chain uses TRBV28 and TRBJ1-4; perhaps TRBD1 as D (6 bases). In germline, CDR1 is MDHEN, CDR2 SYDVKM. This CDR3 has 14 residues. V was clipped by 6 bases and J by 8 bases, with 16 bases between them. The CDR3 nucleotides read TGTGCCAGCAGCCGTGGGGGCCCAGAGGAAAAACTGTTTTTT. Amino acid sequence: CASSRGGPEEKLFF.

The V call is TRBV4-1, the J call TRBJ1-2, with D unresolved. The germline CDR1 and CDR2 sequences are MGHRA and YSYEKL. CDR3 length: 12 amino acids. Deletions cut 8 bases from V and 4 bases from J, with 11 bases between. The CDR3 loop is CASSGSGYGYTF. The CDR3 nucleotides are TGCGCCAGCTCGGGGTCGGGCTATGGCTACACCTTC.

J is TRBJ1-6 and V is TRBV5-1; D is unclear. CDR1 and CDR2 from the germline V gene are SGHRS and YFSETQ. Trimming took 0 bases from V and 9 from J, leaving 4 bases between them. This CDR3 has 12 amino acids. The CDR3 loop reads CASSLDGSPLHF. CDR3 DNA sequence: TGCGCCAGCAGCTTGGATGGTTCACCCCTCCACTTT.

The chain is built from TRBV28 and TRBJ2-7, with 8 bases aligning to TRBD1. The germline V gene encodes CDR1 MDHEN and CDR2 SYDVKM. The CDR3 totals 20 residues. V lost 5 bases to trimming and J lost 2 bases; unmatched junction nucleotides: 23. As DNA, the CDR3 is TGTGCCAGCAGTAAGCAGGGTCGGGACAGGAACTCGTTGTGGGCCTACGAGCAGTACTTC. Its protein product is CASSKQGRDRNSLWAYEQYF.

This rearrangement joins TRBV11-3 to TRBJ2-7; D is unresolved. Trimming stripped 0 bases from V and 5 bases from J, with 8 bases between. The germline gives CDR1 SGHNT, CDR2 YENEEA. This CDR3 contains 13 residues. CDR3 bases: TGTGCCAGCAGCTTAGATCCTTCCAACGAGCAGTACTTC. Translating gives CASSLDPSNEQYF. The variable domain in full, completed from reference TRBV11-3 and TRBJ2-7, reads EAGVVQSPRYKIIEKKQPVAFWCNPISGHNTLYWYLQNLGQGPELLIRYENEEAVDDSQLPKDRFSAERLKGVDSTLKIQPAELGDSAVYLCASSLDPSNEQYFGPGTRLTVT.

The rearrangement joins TRBV28 to TRBJ2-7; a weak D match, TRBD1 (6 bases). The CDR3 length is 16 residues. Germline-derived CDR1 and CDR2 are MDHEN and SYDVKM. V lost 3 bases to trimming and J lost 5 bases, with 20 bases between them. Here the CDR3 reads CASSLGAGQGLHEQYF. Here the CDR3 DNA reads TGTGCCAGCAGTTTGGGCGCTGGGCAGGGGTTACACGAGCAGTACTTC.

The chain couples TRBV9 to TRBJ1-6; 8 bases fit TRBD1. Germline-derived CDR1 and CDR2 are SGDLS and YYNGEE. This CDR3 has 15 amino acids. V was pared by 3 bases and J by 9 bases, with 8 bases of the junction left unmatched. The CDR3 nucleotides read TGTGCCAGCAGCGCCGATGGACAGGGTCGTTCACCCCTCCACTTT. It translates to CASSADGQGRSPLHF. The full variable domain, completed using reference TRBV9 and TRBJ1-6, is DSGVTQTPKHLITATGQRVTLRCSPRSGDLSVYWYQQSLDQGLQFLIQYYNGEERAKGNILERFSAQQFPDLHSELNLSSLELGDSALYFCASSADGQGRSPLHFGNGTRLTVT.

The CDR3 sequence is CASTWDRGDTQYF. The CDR3 DNA follows: TGCGCCAGCACCTGGGACAGAGGGGATACGCAGTATTTT. This chain uses TRBV5-1 with TRBJ2-3, with TRBD1 matching over 7 bases. The CDR3 is 13 residues long. Germline-derived CDR1 and CDR2 are SGHRS and YFSETQ. V lost 6 bases and J lost 6; bases outside the gene matches: 7.